The present TCR beta chain was sequenced within a study of blood T cell repertoires in COVID-19. For the study at large: Material from acute and convalescent COVID-19 was sourced from the United States, Italy and Spain. T cells, B-cell-depleted T cells, or PBMCs provided the cDNA or gDNA that served as material.

The CDR3 covers 13 residues. Germline values: CDR1 SQVTM, CDR2 ANQGSEA. The V gene end was trimmed by 6 bases and the J gene end by 8 bases; junction bases not matched to a gene: 9. Authors' data handling: Amplified reference gene primers provided the basis for estimating nucleated cell counts. Profiling relied on immunoSEQ multiplex PCR, and the TCRdb table lists in-frame clones only, not all of them. D and trimming were read from the DNA, whereas the V and J calls and clone size are those reported in that table. The sample includes 200,000 to 300,000 clones, approximately 88% seen only once; the top ten take 27%.

Material for sequencing was peripheral blood. The TCR comes from a man aged 40-49 years with acute or convalescent COVID-19. This sequence joins TRBV29-1 and TRBJ1-2; 10 positions agree with TRBD1. In DNA form, the CDR3 reads TGCAGCGTGGGCCGACAGGGGGCGAGAGGCTACACCTTC. Its protein is CSVGRQGARGYTF.